These T cell receptor beta chains were read from a single sample in a study of CD8 T cells in Susac syndrome. TCRdb re-called the immunoSEQ multiplex PCR reads through MiXCR, storing one row per CDR3 protein. The profile shows around 280,000 distinct CDR3 sequences, about 90% of them singletons. Input material: CD4+ T cells from PBMCs. The receptors were sampled from a human donor with multiple sclerosis. The CDR3 runs from the conserved cysteine through the conserved F or W. Each record gives: V gene, clone size, D gene, J gene, CDR3 DNA, CDR3 protein. D genes are given only for firm matches. Clone size is not always given. Where it is, it says once, few, many or a class for expanded clones.

>TRBV6-5|-|-|TRBJ1-5
TGTGCCAGCAGGGGGGGACGGGGGCAGCCCCAGCATTTT
CASRGGRGQPQHF
>TRBV30|-|-|TRBJ2-5
TGTGCCTGGAGTGTACACGGGACCCAGTACTTC
CAWSVHGTQYF
>TRBV9|-|-|TRBJ2-3
TGTGCCAGCAGCCCCCAACCGCTGCGGGGCACAGATACGCAGTATTTT
CASSPQPLRGTDTQYF
>TRBV24-1|-|-|TRBJ1-1
TGTGCCACCAGTGGGGGCCGAGAGAACACTGAAGCTTTCTTT
CATSGGRENTEAFF
>TRBV9|-|-|TRBJ2-1
TGTGCCAGCAGCGTAGCTACGGGCGGGGCGAGCTCCTACAATGAGCAGTTCTTC
CASSVATGGASSYNEQFF
>TRBV7-9|-|-|TRBJ2-5
TGTGCCAGCAGGCTTGGATTGCCGGGAGAAGAGACCCAGTACTTC
CASRLGLPGEETQYF
>TRBV11-2|once|TRBD1|TRBJ1-1
TGTGCCAGCAGCCGCCCACAGGGGAGGATCACTGAAGCCTTCTTT
CASSRPQGRITEAFF
>TRBV7-3|-|-|TRBJ1-1
TGTGCCAGCAGCTTAACCGAATGGACTGAAGCTTTCTTT
CASSLTEWTEAFF
>TRBV5-1|-|TRBD1|TRBJ1-2
TGCGCCAGCAGCCCCGAGGGGGCGAAGGGCTACACCTTC
CASSPEGAKGYTF
>TRBV4-2|-|-|TRBJ2-4
TGTGCCAGCAGCCCGGGACTCACGCCACAAAACATTCAGTACTTC
CASSPGLTPQNIQYF
>TRBV7-6|-|TRBD1|TRBJ1-1
TGTGCCAGCAGCACCTGGCGGGACAGACGATTTGAGACTGAAGCTTTCTTT
CASSTWRDRRFETEAFF
>TRBV25-1|-|TRBD2|TRBJ2-7
TGTGCCGTAAAAGGGACTAGCAGCGACGAGCAGTACTTC
CAVKGTSSDEQYF
>TRBV20-1|-|-|TRBJ2-1
TGCAGTGCCCGAGAGGGACGAGAGCAGTTCTTC
CSAREGREQFF
>TRBV12-3/TRBV12-4|once|-|TRBJ2-1
TGTGCCAGCGGTGGGGGCGATGAGCAGTTCTTC
CASGGGDEQFF
>TRBV11-2|-|TRBD2|TRBJ2-1
TGTGCCAGCACCCACCGAGGGACTAGCGGATCCAATGAGCAGTTCTTC
CASTHRGTSGSNEQFF
>TRBV4-1|-|TRBD1|TRBJ2-1
TGCGCCAGCAGCCAGCCCTGGACAGGTGACAATGAGCAGTTCTTC
CASSQPWTGDNEQFF
>TRBV19|-|-|TRBJ1-4
TGTGCCAGTAGCGGCTACAGGGATAATGAAAAACTGTTTTTT
CASSGYRDNEKLFF
>TRBV7-2|-|TRBD2|TRBJ2-5
TGTGCCAGCAGCCCTACCCCGTGGAGCGGGAGTTCCGAGACCCAGTACTTC
CASSPTPWSGSSETQYF
>TRBV7-9|-|-|TRBJ2-6
TGTGCCAGCAGCTTACGGGGTTATGGGGCCAACGTCCTGACTTTC
CASSLRGYGANVLTF
>TRBV29-1|-|-|TRBJ1-3
TGCAGCGCTACACGAGGGGGTGGAAACACCATATATTTT
CSATRGGGNTIYF
>TRBV2|-|-|TRBJ1-2
TGTGCCAGCAGTGTTGGACCTTCCCTAGTAGGCTACACCTTC
CASSVGPSLVGYTF
>TRBV10-3|-|TRBD1|TRBJ1-5
TGTGCCATCAGTGAGGAGGGGGCTGGGCAGCCCCAGCATTTT
CAISEEGAGQPQHF
>TRBV2|-|TRBD2|TRBJ2-3
TGTGCCAGCAGATATCTAGCGGGGGCGCTCACAGATACGCAGTATTTT
CASRYLAGALTDTQYF
>TRBV3-1|-|-|TRBJ2-3
TGTGCCAGCAGCCAAGATCTTGATACGCAGTATTTT
CASSQDLDTQYF
>TRBV6-2/TRBV6-3|once|TRBD1|TRBJ2-7
TGTGCCAGCAGTGACAGGGTGAGCTCCTACGAGCAGTACTTC
CASSDRVSSYEQYF
>TRBV7-2|-|-|TRBJ1-2
TGTGCCAGCAGCCCTAGGTGGGGGAACTATGGCTACACCTTC
CASSPRWGNYGYTF
>TRBV4-2|-|-|TRBJ1-6
TGTGCCAGCGGCGGGGTCTCACCCCTCCACTTT
CASGGVSPLHF
>TRBV18|-|-|TRBJ1-1
TGTGCCAGCTCACAGGACATGAACACTGAAGCTTTCTTT
CASSQDMNTEAFF
>TRBV5-1|-|-|TRBJ1-4
TGCGCCAGCAGCCGTGATGGGGGGAATGAAAAACTGTTTTTT
CASSRDGGNEKLFF
>TRBV27|-|TRBD1|TRBJ1-2
TGTGCCAGCCGACTCGGGACAGGGAGTAGCTATGGCTACACCTTC
CASRLGTGSSYGYTF
>TRBV9|-|-|TRBJ1-2
TGTGCCAGCAGCGCCGGGGGCAAGGCGGGGTATGGCTACACCTTC
CASSAGGKAGYGYTF
>TRBV20-1|-|-|TRBJ1-4
TGCAGTGCTTCCTATACTGGAGGTTATGAAAAACTGTTTTTT
CSASYTGGYEKLFF
>TRBV11-2|-|TRBD1|TRBJ2-3
TGTGCCAGCAGCTTATGGGGGACAGGGGGAGATACGCAGTATTTT
CASSLWGTGGDTQYF
>TRBV7-2|-|TRBD1|TRBJ2-2
TGTGCCAGCAGCCCTACAGGGGGTCTCAACACCGGGGAGCTGTTTTTT
CASSPTGGLNTGELFF
>TRBV9|-|TRBD2|TRBJ2-1
TGTGCCAGCAGCGTAAGAGCGGGAGTGTTCAATGAGCAGTTCTTC
CASSVRAGVFNEQFF
>TRBV6-1|-|-|TRBJ1-5
TGTGCCAGCAGAAGAGGGGACCCCAATCAGCCCCAGCATTTT
CASRRGDPNQPQHF
>TRBV4-3|-|TRBD2|TRBJ2-1
TGCGCCAGCAGCCCCCACCCGGGACTAGCGGGCAATGAGCAGTTCTTC
CASSPHPGLAGNEQFF
>TRBV12-3/TRBV12-4|once|-|TRBJ1-1
TGTGCCAGCAGTTGGTACCTGAACACTGAAGCTTTCTTT
CASSWYLNTEAFF
>TRBV30|-|-|TRBJ1-5
TGTGCCTGGAGTATAAGGGGAGGGGAGCCCCAGCATTTT
CAWSIRGGEPQHF
>TRBV18|-|TRBD2|TRBJ2-5
TGTGCCAGCTCACCTGGACTAGCGGGAGGGCCAGTGACCCAGTACTTC
CASSPGLAGGPVTQYF
>TRBV7-3|-|TRBD1|TRBJ2-1
TGTGCCAGCAGCTTAACGTTCGAGGGGGACAGGGCCAATGAGCAGTTCTTC
CASSLTFEGDRANEQFF
>TRBV14|-|-|TRBJ1-1
TGTGCCAGCAGCCATGGAGGGATGAACACTGAAGCTTTCTTT
CASSHGGMNTEAFF
>TRBV7-2|once|-|TRBJ2-7
TGTGCCAGCAGCTTAGAGAGCGGGACATACGAGCAGTACTTC
CASSLESGTYEQYF
>TRBV12-3/TRBV12-4|-|-|TRBJ1-6
TGTGCCAGCAGTTTGAGTAATTCACCCCTCCACTTT
CASSLSNSPLHF
>TRBV20-1|-|-|TRBJ2-7
TGCAGTGCTAGGGTAGACTCCTACGAGCAGTACTTC
CSARVDSYEQYF
>TRBV6-1|-|-|TRBJ2-3
TGTGCCAGCAGTGAACCTTGGTACCGGGGCGGATCAGATACGCAGTATTTT
CASSEPWYRGGSDTQYF
>TRBV29-1|-|-|TRBJ1-4
TGCAGCGTTGTTTCAGGGCCTAATGAAAAACTGTTTTTT
CSVVSGPNEKLFF
>TRBV7-2|-|-|TRBJ2-5
TGTGCCAGCAGCTTTTTCCAGAGGGAGACCCAGTACTTC
CASSFFQRETQYF
>TRBV12-3/TRBV12-4|once|-|TRBJ2-6
TGTGCCAGCAGCCCAAGAGGGCCTCTGGGGGCCAACGTCCTGACTTTC
CASSPRGPLGANVLTF
>TRBV12-3/TRBV12-4|-|-|TRBJ2-7
TGTGCCAGCACCGGGACTTCCAGCTCCTACGAGCAGTACTTC
CASTGTSSSYEQYF
>TRBV21-1|-|-|TRBJ1-5
TGTGCCAGCGCGCAGGGCAATCAGCCCCAGCATTTT
CASAQGNQPQHF
>TRBV20-1|-|-|TRBJ1-4
TGCAGTGCCAATACAGGGTGGGGTGAAAAACTGTTTTTT
CSANTGWGEKLFF
>TRBV18|once|TRBD1|TRBJ1-4
TGTGCCAGCTCACCACGTACCAGGGGGAATGAAAAACTGTTTTTT
CASSPRTRGNEKLFF